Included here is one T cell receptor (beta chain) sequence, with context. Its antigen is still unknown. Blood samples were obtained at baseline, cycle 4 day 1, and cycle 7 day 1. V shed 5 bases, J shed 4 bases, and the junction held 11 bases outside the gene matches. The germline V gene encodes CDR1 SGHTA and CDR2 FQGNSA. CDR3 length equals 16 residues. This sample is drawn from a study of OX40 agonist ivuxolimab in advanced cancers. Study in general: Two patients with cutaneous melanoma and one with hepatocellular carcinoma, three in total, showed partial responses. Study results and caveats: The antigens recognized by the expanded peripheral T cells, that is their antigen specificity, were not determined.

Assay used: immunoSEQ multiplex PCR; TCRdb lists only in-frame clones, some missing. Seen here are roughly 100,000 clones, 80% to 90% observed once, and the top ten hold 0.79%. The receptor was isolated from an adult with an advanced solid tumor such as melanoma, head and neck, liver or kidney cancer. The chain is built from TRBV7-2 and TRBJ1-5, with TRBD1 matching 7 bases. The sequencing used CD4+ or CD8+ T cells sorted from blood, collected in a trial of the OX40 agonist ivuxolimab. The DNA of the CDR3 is TGTGCCAGCAGCCCAACGACAGGGTCCTATAATCAGCCCCAGCATTTT. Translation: CASSPTTGSYNQPQHF.